This TCR beta chain was profiled in a study of T cell changes during pregnancy in multiple sclerosis. V was shortened by 7 bases and J by 2 bases, with 16 bases between the two germline ends. The CDR3 totals 14 residues. Looked up from germline, CDR1 is SGDLS and CDR2 is YYNGEE. The method was immunoSEQ multiplex PCR; TCRdb's version includes in-frame clones alone and lacks a portion of them. The sample lists some 110,000 clones; less than 95% were seen once. This TCR derives from a female donor with multiple sclerosis, enrolled in a pregnancy study. The V call is TRBV9, the J call TRBJ2-7; possibly TRBD1 for D (7 bases). Here the sequenced sample was peripheral blood, taken after pregnancy. The CDR3 loop reads CASRRQGGPYEQYF. The CDR3, as DNA: TGTGCCAGCCGTAGGCAGGGGGGACCCTACGAGCAGTACTTC. Using reference TRBV9 and TRBJ2-7 for the parts outside the CDR3, the full variable domain is DSGVTQTPKHLITATGQRVTLRCSPRSGDLSVYWYQQSLDQGLQFLIQYYNGEERAKGNILERFSAQQFPDLHSELNLSSLELGDSALYFCASRRQGGPYEQYFGPGTRLTVT.